The 27 T cell receptor beta chains in this list originate from one sample, sequenced in a study of blood T cell repertoires in COVID-19 (dated by TCRdb to 2019 to 2021). The library was produced with the immunoSEQ multiplex PCR assay. The source is immuneACCESS, and TCRdb retained only in-frame sequences with V and J called. Part of the clones is not carried over; for the studies checked, unresolved V genes explain less than half of this, and the remainder is unexplained. Present in this sample are 300,000 to 350,000 clones, nearly 90% of which were seen just once. Clones ranked in the top ten supply 1% of the sample. Sequencing used peripheral blood. The receptor set was obtained from a woman aged 40 to 55 with COVID-19, enrolled during active disease.

The chain uses TRBV6-1 and TRBJ1-3, with D possibly matching TRBD1 (6 bases). Germline CDR1 is MNHNS and CDR2 is SASEGT. The CDR3 consists of 14 residues. Trimming stripped 2 bases from V and 4 bases from J, with 9 bases between. The CDR3 loop reads CASSELGQGNTIYF. In DNA, the CDR3 is TGTGCCAGCAGTGAACTGGGACAAGGAAACACCATATATTTT.

The rearrangement joins TRBV29-1 to TRBJ1-3, with D perhaps TRBD1 (6 bases). This CDR3 spans 15 amino acids. Germline V gene lookup returns CDR1 SQVTM and CDR2 ANQGSEA. V lost 4 bases, J lost 2 bases, and 15 bases lay in between. The CDR3 DNA reads TGCAGCGTTGTTGGACTCCAGGGGCCTGGAAACACCATATATTTT. This codes for CSVVGLQGPGNTIYF.

The J gene is TRBJ1-2, the V gene TRBV4-2; 8 nucleotides align to TRBD1. Germline trimming cut 0 bases from V and 3 bases from J; bases unmatched to any gene: 3. The germline CDR1 and CDR2 sequences are LGHNA and YNFKEQ. CDR3 length: 15 amino acids. CDR3 residues: CASSQDNRGDYGYTF. CDR3 in DNA: TGTGCCAGCAGCCAAGATAACAGGGGGGACTATGGCTACACCTTC.

The CDR3 spells CASSVEGGPNSPLHF. The CDR3 DNA sequence: TGTGCCAGCAGCGTAGAAGGAGGTCCTAATTCACCCCTCCACTTT. This sequence joins TRBV9 and TRBJ1-6; unclear D gene. V was cut by 0 bases and J by 6 bases, with 10 bases left in between. This CDR3 comprises 15 residues. From germline, CDR1 is SGDLS and CDR2 YYNGEE.

This clone was recorded a few times. This CDR3 is also generated by other DNA sequences in the sample. The chain uses TRBV30 and TRBJ2-5; TRBD2 aligns across 12 bases. Trimming at V came to 7 bases and at J to 2 bases, leaving 5 bases not matched to a gene. The CDR3 length is 14 residues. Germline V gene sequence: CDR1 GTSNPN, CDR2 SVGIG (reference sequence). CDR3 residues: CASRLAGVQETQYF. The CDR3 nucleotides are TGTGCCTCTCGACTAGCGGGGGTTCAAGAGACCCAGTACTTC.

J is TRBJ2-5 and V is TRBV6-2 or TRBV6-3; 10 bases agree with TRBD1. Trimming took 5 bases from V and 4 from J; bases not matched to a gene: 10. Germline values: CDR1 MNHEY, CDR2 SVGEGT. The CDR3 consists of 16 residues. The CDR3 protein is CASSPFGDRGPETQYF. DNA for the CDR3: TGTGCCAGCAGTCCCTTCGGTGACAGGGGGCCAGAGACCCAGTACTTC.

The chain carries TRBV11-2 and TRBJ1-3, with D tentatively TRBD1 (6 bases). Germline V CDR1 and CDR2: SGHAT, FQNNGV. CDR3 size: 14 residues. The germline V and J ends were trimmed by 5 bases and 2 bases, with 10 bases remaining between them. For the CDR3, the DNA is TGTGCCAGCAGCCAACAGGGTCCTGGAAACACCATATATTTT. As protein: CASSQQGPGNTIYF.

The chain is built from TRBV6-2 or TRBV6-3 and TRBJ2-5; 8 nucleotides match TRBD2. The junction had 9 bases not matched to a gene; V was cut back by 2 bases and J by 4 bases. The CDR3 contains 16 residues. Germline V CDR1 and CDR2: MNHEY, SVGEGT. CDR3 in DNA: TGTGCCAGCAGTTACCCGGGGGGGGAGGAATCAGAGACCCAGTACTTC. It is translated as CASSYPGGEESETQYF.

This chain joins TRBV7-9 and TRBJ1-1; weak D call: TRBD1 (6 bases). CDR3 size: 13 residues. CDR1 and CDR2 (germline): SEHNR, FQNEAQ (reference sequence). Trimming pared 5 bases from V and 8 bases from J, leaving 15 bases between. The CDR3 nucleotides are TGTGCCAGCAGCCCGGGGTTGGGGACAGAAGCTTTCTTT. Translated, it gives CASSPGLGTEAFF.

This clone was recorded once. This chain uses TRBV29-1 with TRBJ1-2; D remains unclear. V was clipped by 4 bases and J by 5 bases, with 8 bases between them. CDR1 is SQVTM and CDR2 is ANQGSEA in the germline V gene. The CDR3 has 11 residues. The CDR3 nucleotides read TGCAGCGTTGTGTCCCGGTATGGCTACACCTTC. Translated: CSVVSRYGYTF.

CDR3 residues: CASSITPGDTEAFF. For the CDR3, the DNA is TGTGCCAGCAGCATAACTCCAGGGGACACTGAAGCTTTCTTT. The rearrangement links TRBV9 to TRBJ1-1, with TRBD1 as a possible D gene (6 bases). Per germline, CDR1 SGDLS and CDR2 YYNGEE. The CDR3 contains 14 residues. V was clipped by 4 bases and J by 3 bases, with 13 bases between them.

V usage is TRBV5-4 and J usage is TRBJ2-3, with TRBD2 matching 13 bases. The CDR3 is made up of 16 amino acids. V was pared by 4 bases and J by 1 base, with 3 bases of the junction left unmatched. CDR1 is SGHNT and CDR2 is YYREEE in the germline V gene (reference sequence). CDR3 nucleotide sequence: TGTGCCAGCAGCCGGGGACTAGCGGGGCGCACAGATACGCAGTATTTT. Its protein product is CASSRGLAGRTDTQYF.

This rearrangement joins TRBV6-5 to TRBJ2-2, with D possibly matching TRBD2 (6 bases). From germline, CDR1 is MNHEY and CDR2 SVGAGI. This CDR3 has 16 amino acids. V was trimmed by 1 base and J by 3 bases, leaving 12 bases between them. The CDR3 DNA follows: TGTGCCAGCAGTTACTATGCGGGAAGGGACACCGGGGAGCTGTTTTTT. Protein product: CASSYYAGRDTGELFF.

This rearrangement joins TRBV27 to TRBJ2-6; 15 nucleotides line up with TRBD2. The CDR3 has 19 residues. Per the germline V gene, CDR1 is MNHEY and CDR2 is SMNVEV (reference sequence). Unmatched junction bases numbered 4, after V lost 2 bases and J lost 2 bases. The DNA for the CDR3 is TGTGCCAGCAGTTTACGTGGACTAGCGGGAGGGCCTGGGGCCAACGTCCTGACTTTC. Translated, it gives CASSLRGLAGGPGANVLTF. The complete variable domain, with remaining parts taken from reference TRBV27 and TRBJ2-6, reads EAQVTQNPRYLITVTGKKLTVTCSQNMNHEYMSWYRQDPGLGLRQIYYSMNVEVTDKGDVPEGYKVSRKEKRNFPLILESPSPNQTSLYFCASSLRGLAGGPGANVLTFGAGSRLTVL.

This chain links TRBV27 with TRBJ2-2; 11 nucleotides line up with TRBD2. Germline V lookup: CDR1 MNHEY, CDR2 SMNVEV (reference sequence). The trim removed 5 bases at V and 2 bases at J, leaving 7 bases unmatched. CDR3 length equals 17 residues. In DNA, the CDR3 is TGTGCCAGCAGTCCCCGGGGACTAGCGGTAAACACCGGGGAGCTGTTTTTT. Its protein product is CASSPRGLAVNTGELFF.

The chain couples TRBV14 to TRBJ2-3, with a possible D match to TRBD1 (5 bases). Trimming shortened V by 3 bases and J by 5 bases, and 9 bases separated the two germline ends. Germline loops: CDR1 SGHDN, CDR2 FVKESK. CDR3 size: 13 residues. The CDR3 DNA follows: TGTGCCAGCAGCCACTATCAGGGAGATACGCAGTATTTT. It translates to CASSHYQGDTQYF.

The V and J genes are TRBV10-3 and TRBJ2-2; possibly TRBD2 for D (6 bases). The V and J ends lost 3 bases and 6 bases respectively, with 14 bases between them. The germline V gene has CDR1 ENHRY and CDR2 SYGVKD. CDR3 length: 15 amino acids. The CDR3, as DNA: TGTGCCATCAGTGACGGGGGAAAAAATGCCGGGGAGCTGTTTTTT. Amino acid sequence: CAISDGGKNAGELFF.

The gene calls are TRBV18 and TRBJ2-7, with 9 positions matching TRBD1. There are 13 residues in the CDR3. Germline V gene lookup returns CDR1 KGHSH and CDR2 LQKENI. Trimming took 4 bases from V and 6 from J; bases not matched to a gene: 4. The CDR3 loop reads CASSQTTGGEQYF. The DNA of the CDR3 is TGTGCCAGCTCACAAACGACAGGGGGCGAGCAGTACTTC.

The chain employs TRBV9 and TRBJ1-2; weak D call: TRBD1 (6 bases). This CDR3 has 14 residues. The germline V gene encodes CDR1 SGDLS and CDR2 YYNGEE. The germline V and J ends were trimmed by 0 bases and 3 bases, with 9 bases remaining between them. The CDR3 nucleotides read TGTGCCAGCAGCGTAGCAGGGGTTGACTATGGCTACACCTTC. Protein product: CASSVAGVDYGYTF.

J is TRBJ1-5 and V is TRBV28; 11 nucleotides align to TRBD1. Germline V gene lookup returns CDR1 MDHEN and CDR2 SYDVKM. V was pared by 5 bases and J by 6 bases, with 9 bases of the junction left unmatched. CDR3 length: 16 residues. In DNA form, the CDR3 reads TGTGCCAGCAGTCCCCGGGGACAGGGGGAGGCTCAGCCCCAGCATTTT. The encoded protein is CASSPRGQGEAQPQHF.

This clone was detected only once. The chain is built from TRBV4-2 and TRBJ1-6, with 7 bases lining up with TRBD1. V lost 3 bases, J lost 6 bases, and 5 bases stayed unmatched. CDR3 length: 15 amino acids. Germline CDR1 is LGHNA and CDR2 is YNFKEQ. The CDR3: CASSQRQGSNSPLHF. The CDR3 DNA follows: TGTGCCAGCAGCCAGAGACAGGGTTCTAATTCACCCCTCCACTTT.

The chain carries TRBV7-9 and TRBJ1-1; tentatively, D is TRBD1 (6 bases). The germline V gene has CDR1 SEHNR and CDR2 FQNEAQ (reference sequence). This CDR3 region has 14 residues. V was shortened by 0 bases and J by 2 bases, with 7 bases between the two germline ends. CDR3 nucleotides: TGTGCCAGCAGCTTAGCGGGACATAACACTGAAGCTTTCTTT. It translates to CASSLAGHNTEAFF. Full variable domain (outside the CDR3, taken from reference TRBV7-9 and TRBJ1-1): DTGVSQNPRHKITKRGQNVTFRCDPISEHNRLYWYRQTLGQGPEFLTYFQNEAQLEKSRLLSDRFSAERPKGSFSTLEIQRTEQGDSAMYLCASSLAGHNTEAFFGQGTRLTVV.

This clone has a single count. The chain uses TRBV6-6 and TRBJ2-7, with 10 nucleotides matching TRBD2. The V segment lost 5 bases and the J segment 5 bases; nucleotides outside the gene matches: 21. CDR3 length: 19 residues. Germline lookup yields CDR1 MNHNY and CDR2 SVGAGI (reference sequence). The CDR3 DNA is TGTGCCAGCAGTCCCGAAGGCCTAGCGGGGGAACTACGAACGGACGAGCAGTACTTC. The encoded protein is CASSPEGLAGELRTDEQYF.

The CDR3, as DNA: TGTGCCAGCAGCCCAAAAAGGGGCGCCGGGTATGGCTACACCTTC. Amino acids: CASSPKRGAGYGYTF. The rearrangement joins TRBV7-2 to TRBJ1-2; maybe TRBD1 (5 bases). The V gene lost 5 bases and the J gene lost 5 bases, with 18 bases spanning the gap. Germline lookup yields CDR1 SGHTA and CDR2 FQGNSA. The CDR3 extends over 15 amino acids.

The chain has TRBV28 and TRBJ1-3; D is undetermined. The CDR3 has 14 residues. The germline CDR1 and CDR2 sequences are MDHEN and SYDVKM. Between the trimmed V and J ends, which lost 3 bases and 0 bases, there was a span of 6 bases. The CDR3, as DNA: TGTGCCAGCAGTTTCGGGGTCTCTGGAAACACCATATATTTT. This gives the protein CASSFGVSGNTIYF.

The chain couples TRBV14 to TRBJ2-3; 8 bases map to TRBD1. Germline V gives CDR1 SGHDN, CDR2 FVKESK. The CDR3 is 15 amino acids. Trimming took 3 bases from V and 3 from J; bases not matched to a gene: 5. In DNA, the CDR3 is TGTGCCAGCAGCCATTTCACAGGGGGGACAGATACGCAGTATTTT. It specifies CASSHFTGGTDTQYF.

This sequence joins TRBV9 and TRBJ2-1, with 7 bases matching TRBD2. CDR3 length: 15 residues. J gave up 5 bases and V 0 bases, and 5 bases lay outside the gene matches. CDR1 is SGDLS and CDR2 is YYNGEE in the germline V gene. The CDR3: CASSVGEGRNNEQFF. The CDR3, as DNA: TGTGCCAGCAGCGTAGGGGAGGGGAGAAACAATGAGCAGTTCTTC.